This T cell receptor beta chain was recorded in a study of CD8+CD57+ T cells in acquired aplastic anemia. Overall study findings and caveats: Patients and controls shared about 30 CD8+ CDR3 sequences.

V lost 6 bases, J lost 4 bases, and 7 bases stayed unmatched. Per germline, CDR1 SEHNR and CDR2 FQNEAQ (reference sequence). This CDR3 has 15 residues. On this clonotype itself: Its target is unknown.

Genomic DNA was employed as the template in profiling TCR beta VDJ and CDR3. Each CDR3 protein is one row after TCRdb ran MiXCR on the reads. The sample yields about 200,000 distinct CDR3 sequences, 50% to 70% seen once. Patients picked for sequencing had shown CD8+CD57+ cell expansion detected by flow cytometry. Sequencing was performed on sorted CD4+, CD8+, or CD8+CD57+ T cells (not recorded which) from PBMCs. This TCR derives from a human donor with aplastic anemia. The J gene is TRBJ2-7, the V gene TRBV7-9; 12 nucleotides agree with TRBD2. The CDR3 loop reads CASSPQTSGGYEQYF. In DNA form, the CDR3 reads TGTGCCAGCAGTCCCCAGACTAGCGGGGGATACGAGCAGTACTTC.